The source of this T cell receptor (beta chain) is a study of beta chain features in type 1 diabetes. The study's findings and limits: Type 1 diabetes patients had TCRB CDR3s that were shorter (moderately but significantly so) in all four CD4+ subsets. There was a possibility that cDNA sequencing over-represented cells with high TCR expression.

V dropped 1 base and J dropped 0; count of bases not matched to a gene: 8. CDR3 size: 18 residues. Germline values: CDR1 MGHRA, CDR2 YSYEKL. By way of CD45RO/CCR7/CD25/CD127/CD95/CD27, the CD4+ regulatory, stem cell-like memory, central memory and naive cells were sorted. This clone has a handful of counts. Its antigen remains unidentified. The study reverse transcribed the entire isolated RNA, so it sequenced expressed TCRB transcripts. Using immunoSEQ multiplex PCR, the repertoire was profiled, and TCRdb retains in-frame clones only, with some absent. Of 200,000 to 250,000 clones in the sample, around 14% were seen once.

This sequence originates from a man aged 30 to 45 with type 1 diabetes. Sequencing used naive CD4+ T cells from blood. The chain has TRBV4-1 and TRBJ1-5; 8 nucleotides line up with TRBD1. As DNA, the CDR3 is TGCGCCAGCAGCCAAGGGGGGGACAGGACATATAGCAATCAGCCCCAGCATTTT. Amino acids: CASSQGGDRTYSNQPQHF.